What follows are 3 T cell receptor beta chains derived from one specimen sequenced in a study of response to subunit inactivated influenza vaccine. Via MiXCR, TCRdb re-called the RT-PCR reads, giving one row per CDR3 protein. In the table there are about 310,000 distinct CDR3 sequences, roughly a fifth of which are singletons. The sequencing here drew on PBMCs from blood, taken about 20 months after vaccination. These receptor sequences come from a man between 50 and 69 years old who received an inactivated influenza vaccine.

The V gene is TRBV6-5, the J gene TRBJ2-7; D is undetermined. The CDR3 runs 15 residues. Looked up from germline, CDR1 is MNHEY and CDR2 is SVGAGI. Trimming took off 0 bases at V and 3 bases at J, with 12 bases between the two ends. Here the CDR3 reads CASSYSGNGDYEQYF. The CDR3 DNA is TGTGCCAGCAGTTACTCGGGGAATGGGGACTACGAGCAGTACTTC.

This clonotype was seen once. V and J are TRBV7-2 and TRBJ2-3; 9 bases match TRBD2. The CDR3 is made up of 15 amino acids. The trim removed 5 bases at V and 2 bases at J, leaving 5 bases unmatched. Germline V gives CDR1 SGHTA, CDR2 FQGNSA. This CDR3 reads CASSPAGGNTDTQYF. In DNA, the CDR3 is TGTGCCAGCAGCCCAGCGGGGGGAAACACAGATACGCAGTATTTT.

A single count supports this clonotype. The CDR3: CASRALEAGEYEQYF. The CDR3 coding sequence is TGTGCCAGCAGAGCCCTCGAGGCAGGGGAATACGAGCAGTACTTC. This chain uses TRBV6-1 with TRBJ2-7; a weak D match, TRBD1 (6 bases). Trimming left V 6 bases short and J 4 bases short, with 19 bases between. The length of the CDR3 is 15 residues. Germline V lookup: CDR1 MNHNS, CDR2 SASEGT.